These 23 T cell receptor beta chains share one sample of origin, sequenced in a study of T cell responses to AZD1222 COVID-19 vaccine. Libraries were prepared by immunoSEQ multiplex PCR; TCRdb keeps only in-frame clonotypes and omits some of them. The profile shows around 150,000 clones, roughly 90% of them singletons. The sample was peripheral blood, taken 28 days after the second AZD1222 dose. The receptors were sampled from an adult who received the AZD1222 COVID-19 vaccine.

V and J are TRBV5-1 and TRBJ2-1; D remains unclear. The germline V gene has CDR1 SGHRS and CDR2 YFSETQ. This CDR3 is 15 amino acids long. The V gene lost 2 bases and the J gene lost 6 bases, with 15 bases spanning the gap. The CDR3 reads CASSLGPALSNEQFF. The CDR3 coding sequence is TGCGCCAGCAGCTTAGGGCCCGCTCTCTCCAATGAGCAGTTCTTC.

This clone was detected only once. The chain's CDR3 is CASTRPGGLEQFF. The CDR3 DNA is TGTGCCAGCACCCGTCCTGGCGGGCTTGAGCAGTTCTTC. V usage is TRBV7-9 and J usage is TRBJ2-1; weak D call: TRBD2 (5 bases). This CDR3 spans 13 amino acids. The germline V and J ends were trimmed by 7 bases and 9 bases, with 16 bases remaining between them. Germline loops: CDR1 SEHNR, CDR2 FQNEAQ (reference sequence). The full variable domain, completed using reference TRBV7-9 and TRBJ2-1, is DTGVSQNPRHKITKRGQNVTFRCDPISEHNRLYWYRQTLGQGPEFLTYFQNEAQLEKSRLLSDRFSAERPKGSFSTLEIQRTEQGDSAMYLCASTRPGGLEQFFGPGTRLTVL.

The rearrangement uses TRBV27 and TRBJ1-1; D may be TRBD1 (6 bases). Trimming cost V 3 bases and J 4 bases, with 24 bases left between them. Germline-derived CDR1 and CDR2 are MNHEY and SMNVEV (reference sequence). This CDR3 comprises 18 residues. CDR3 sequence: CASSFKPPPGGQLTEAFF. The CDR3 DNA reads as TGTGCCAGCAGTTTTAAACCCCCTCCCGGGGGGCAGCTCACTGAAGCTTTCTTT.

The V gene is TRBV30, the J gene TRBJ2-3; D gene unclear. Trimming pared 0 bases from V and 1 base from J, leaving 8 bases between. Per the germline V gene, CDR1 is GTSNPN and CDR2 is SVGIG (reference sequence). The CDR3 is 14 residues long. CDR3 sequence (DNA): TGTGCCTGGAGTGTACAAGGTGGCACAGATACGCAGTATTTT. It encodes CAWSVQGGTDTQYF.

This clone was found a few times. The chain is built from TRBV6-2 or TRBV6-3 and TRBJ2-7; TRBD1 agrees at 9 bases. Germline loops: CDR1 MNHEY, CDR2 SVGEGT. The CDR3 loop spans 18 amino acids. The trim removed 2 bases at V and 1 base at J, leaving 12 bases unmatched. DNA of the CDR3: TGTGCCAGCAGTTACGCCTCCGGGACAGGGAGTTGGTCCTACGAGCAGTACTTC. Residues: CASSYASGTGSWSYEQYF.

The rearrangement links TRBV30 to TRBJ2-2, with a possible D match to TRBD2 (6 bases). V lost 0 bases to trimming and J lost 5 bases, with 10 bases between them. Germline-derived CDR1 and CDR2 are GTSNPN and SVGIG (reference sequence). CDR3 length: 14 residues. CDR3 protein: CAWSVGGLTGELFF. The CDR3 bases are TGTGCCTGGAGTGTGGGAGGTCTTACCGGGGAGCTGTTTTTT.

This chain connects TRBV29-1 to TRBJ2-7; D gene ambiguous. This CDR3 comprises 16 residues. V gave up 0 bases and J gave up 2 bases, with 17 bases separating them. Germline CDR1 reads SQVTM; CDR2 reads ANQGSEA. This chain's CDR3 is CSVEEPRPRAAYEQYF. In nucleotides, the CDR3 is TGCAGCGTTGAAGAACCCCGACCCCGGGCAGCCTACGAGCAGTACTTC.

V gene TRBV5-1 combines with J gene TRBJ2-2, with TRBD1 matching over 10 bases. The germline V gene has CDR1 SGHRS and CDR2 YFSETQ. CDR3 length: 16 residues. The V segment lost 2 bases and the J segment 4 bases; nucleotides outside the gene matches: 5. CDR3 protein: CASSFGTGELTGELFF. CDR3 nucleotide sequence: TGCGCCAGCAGCTTCGGGACAGGGGAGCTCACCGGGGAGCTGTTTTTT.

J is TRBJ2-1 and V is TRBV19; TRBD2 aligns across 7 bases. The CDR3 covers 18 residues. Per the germline V gene, CDR1 is LNHDA and CDR2 is SQIVND (reference sequence). V was pared by 2 bases and J by 0 bases, with 10 bases of the junction left unmatched. CDR3 nucleotide sequence: TGTGCCAGTAGTATAAATCGGGGCGGGAGTAGCTCCTACAATGAGCAGTTCTTC. This sequence encodes CASSINRGGSSSYNEQFF.

The chain couples TRBV19 to TRBJ1-5; maybe TRBD1 (6 bases). V shed 6 bases and J shed 10 bases, with 25 bases lying between them. This CDR3 is 16 amino acids long. Germline V gene lookup returns CDR1 LNHDA and CDR2 SQIVND (reference sequence). The CDR3 sequence: CASRASGTIAIPPQHF. The CDR3 DNA reads as TGTGCCAGTAGGGCTTCCGGGACAATAGCAATCCCTCCCCAGCATTTT.

The chain links TRBV11-2 to TRBJ2-7; TRBD2 agrees at 7 bases. Trimming cost V 2 bases and J 6 bases; bases outside gene matches: 7. The germline gives CDR1 SGHAT, CDR2 FQNNGV. The CDR3 loop spans 14 amino acids. The CDR3 reads CASSLLLAEGEQYF. CDR3 nucleotide sequence: TGTGCCAGCAGCTTACTGCTAGCGGAGGGCGAGCAGTACTTC. Looking up the rest from reference TRBV11-2 and TRBJ2-7 gives the full variable domain: EAGVAQSPRYKIIEKRQSVAFWCNPISGHATLYWYQQILGQGPKLLIQFQNNGVVDDSQLPKDRFSAERLKGVDSTLKIQPAKLEDSAVYLCASSLLLAEGEQYFGPGTRLTVT.

The chain uses TRBV4-2 and TRBJ2-3; D is perhaps TRBD2 (5 bases). Germline V gives CDR1 LGHNA, CDR2 YNFKEQ. Trimming removed 6 bases from V and 0 bases from J, with 7 bases in between. The CDR3 extends over 13 amino acids. The chain's CDR3 is CASREASTDTQYF. In nucleotides, the CDR3 is TGTGCCAGCAGGGAGGCCAGCACAGATACGCAGTATTTT.

The chain employs TRBV21-1 and TRBJ1-5; the table gives TRBD1 as D, unverified against the DNA. TRBV21-1 is a pseudogene locus. The CDR3 sequence is 19 residues long. The CDR3 spells CASSPRTPPRGLRGQPQHF. Written as DNA, the CDR3 is TGTGCCAGCAGCCCCCGAACCCCCCCCAGGGGGCTAAGAGGGCAGCCCCAGCATTTT.

This clone was detected only a few times. V and J are TRBV5-4 and TRBJ2-5; the D call may be TRBD1 or TRBD2 (5 bases each). Germline V gene sequence: CDR1 SGHNT, CDR2 YYREEE (reference sequence). The V and J ends lost 3 bases and 1 base respectively, with 10 bases between them. The CDR3 sequence is 14 residues long. In DNA form, the CDR3 reads TGTGCCAGCAGCTCGCGAGGGACCCAAGAGACCCAGTACTTC. This sequence encodes CASSSRGTQETQYF.

This clone was recorded only once. The CDR3 here is CAITSGSYNEQFF. In DNA, the CDR3 is TGTGCCATCACTAGCGGTTCCTACAATGAGCAGTTCTTC. The chain uses TRBV10-3 and TRBJ2-1; TRBD2 matches at 7 bases. The J segment lost 1 base and the V segment lost 7 bases, leaving 1 base of the junction unmatched. The CDR3 runs to 13 residues. Germline loops: CDR1 ENHRY, CDR2 SYGVKD.

The chain links TRBV18 to TRBJ1-1; D is uncertain. Trimming stripped 2 bases from V and 6 bases from J, with 10 bases between. The CDR3 runs 13 residues. The germline V gene has CDR1 KGHSH and CDR2 LQKENI. This CDR3 is CASSPGPGAEAFF. The DNA of the CDR3 is TGTGCCAGCTCACCAGGTCCTGGGGCTGAAGCTTTCTTT.

The gene calls are TRBV27 and TRBJ2-7; 13 positions agree with TRBD2. Trimming cost V 2 bases and J 0 bases; bases outside gene matches: 1. The CDR3 runs to 16 residues. Germline V CDR1 and CDR2: MNHEY, SMNVEV (reference sequence). CDR3 nucleotide sequence: TGTGCCAGCAGTTTAAGGACTAGCGGGAGCTCCTACGAGCAGTACTTC. This encodes CASSLRTSGSSYEQYF.

This sequence joins TRBV5-1 and TRBJ2-2; D is uncertain. CDR3 length: 15 amino acids. Per the germline V gene, CDR1 is SGHRS and CDR2 is YFSETQ. Between the trimmed V and J ends, which lost 0 bases and 2 bases, there was a span of 8 bases. The CDR3 coding sequence is TGCGCCAGCAGCTTGGGTCAGTTCAACACCGGGGAGCTGTTTTTT. Its translation: CASSLGQFNTGELFF.

The chain combines TRBV6-2 or TRBV6-3 with TRBJ2-7; 9 bases fit TRBD1. Per germline, CDR1 MNHEY and CDR2 SVGEGT. This CDR3 contains 15 residues. Losses at the gene ends were 5 bases for V and 5 bases for J; bases not matched to a gene: 10. CDR3 nucleotides: TGTGCCAGCAGTCAGCGACAGGGGGTGGTCGACGAGCAGTACTTC. The encoded protein is CASSQRQGVVDEQYF.

This clone was picked up one time. V usage is TRBV10-3 and J usage is TRBJ2-1, with 9 bases that match TRBD2. The germline V gene encodes CDR1 ENHRY and CDR2 SYGVKD. Germline trimming cut 5 bases from V and 6 bases from J; bases unmatched to any gene: 8. This CDR3 spans 15 amino acids. CDR3 amino acids: CAISRSGSGVNEQFF. In DNA, the CDR3 is TGTGCCATCAGTCGTAGCGGGAGTGGCGTCAATGAGCAGTTCTTC.

The chain uses TRBV11-2 and TRBJ1-1, with D maybe TRBD1 (5 bases). V lost 4 bases and J lost 5, with 20 bases in between. The CDR3 extends over 16 amino acids. Per germline, CDR1 SGHAT and CDR2 FQNNGV. In nucleotides, the CDR3 is TGTGCCAGCAGCTCACCGGCCAGGGTGAGGCGGACTGAAGCTTTCTTT. Translation: CASSSPARVRRTEAFF.

The chain uses TRBV27 and TRBJ2-7; D is unresolved. Trimming stripped 3 bases from V and 3 bases from J, with 21 bases between. CDR3 length: 17 amino acids. CDR1 MNHEY and CDR2 SMNVEV come from the germline V gene (reference sequence). The CDR3 loop is CASSFIPSFGPGYEQYF. The CDR3 nucleotides are TGTGCCAGCAGTTTTATACCCTCCTTTGGGCCCGGCTACGAGCAGTACTTC.

This chain joins TRBV6-2 or TRBV6-3 and TRBJ2-2; the match to TRBD2 covers 10 bases. CDR3 size: 19 residues. Per the germline V gene, CDR1 is MNHEY and CDR2 is SVGEGT. J was trimmed by 5 bases and V by 5 bases; bases with no gene match: 17. The CDR3 nucleotides read TGTGCCAGCAGTAACCGAGGGACTAGCGCGGGAGGAGGAACCGGGGAGCTGTTTTTT. Encoded protein: CASSNRGTSAGGGTGELFF.